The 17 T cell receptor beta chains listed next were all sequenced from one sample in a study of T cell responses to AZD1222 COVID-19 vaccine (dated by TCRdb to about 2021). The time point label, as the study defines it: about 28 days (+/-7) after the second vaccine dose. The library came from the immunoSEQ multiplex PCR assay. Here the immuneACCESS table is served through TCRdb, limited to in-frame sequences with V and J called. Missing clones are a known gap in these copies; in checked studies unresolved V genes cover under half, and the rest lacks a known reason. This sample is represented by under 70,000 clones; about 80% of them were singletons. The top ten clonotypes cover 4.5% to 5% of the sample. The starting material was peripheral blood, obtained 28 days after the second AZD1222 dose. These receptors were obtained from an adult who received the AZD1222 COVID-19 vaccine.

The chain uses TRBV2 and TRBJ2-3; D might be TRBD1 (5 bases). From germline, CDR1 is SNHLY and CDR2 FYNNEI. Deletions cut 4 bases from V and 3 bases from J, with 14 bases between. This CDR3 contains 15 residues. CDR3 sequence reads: CASSGRPKGTDTQYF. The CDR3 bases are TGTGCCAGCAGTGGCAGACCCAAGGGGACAGATACGCAGTATTTT. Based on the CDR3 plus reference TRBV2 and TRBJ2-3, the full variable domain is EPEVTQTPSHQVTQMGQEVILRCVPISNHLYFYWYRQILGQKVEFLVSFYNNEISEKSEIFDDQFSVERPDGSNFTLKIRSTKLEDSAMYFCASSGRPKGTDTQYFGPGTRLTVL.

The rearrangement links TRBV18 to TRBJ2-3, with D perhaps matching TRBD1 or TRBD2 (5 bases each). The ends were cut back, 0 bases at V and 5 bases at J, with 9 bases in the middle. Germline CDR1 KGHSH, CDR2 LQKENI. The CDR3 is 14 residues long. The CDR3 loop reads CASSPPGAGDTQYF. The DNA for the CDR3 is TGTGCCAGCTCACCACCCGGGGCGGGAGATACGCAGTATTTT.

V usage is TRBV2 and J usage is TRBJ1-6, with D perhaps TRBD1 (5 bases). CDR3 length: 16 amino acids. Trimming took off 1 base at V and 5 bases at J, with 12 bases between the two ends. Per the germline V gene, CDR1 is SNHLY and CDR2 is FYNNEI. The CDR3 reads CASSEGSGSNNSPLHF. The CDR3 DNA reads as TGTGCCAGCAGTGAAGGGTCAGGGTCAAATAATTCACCCCTCCACTTT.

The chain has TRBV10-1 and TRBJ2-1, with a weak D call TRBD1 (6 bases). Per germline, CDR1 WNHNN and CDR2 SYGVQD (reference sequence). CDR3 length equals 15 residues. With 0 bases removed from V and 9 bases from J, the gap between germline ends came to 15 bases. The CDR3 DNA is TGCGCCAGCAGTGAGTCAGCAGGGCAGGGGTTTGAGCAGTTCTTC. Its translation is CASSESAGQGFEQFF.

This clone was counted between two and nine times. CDR3 in amino acids: CASSLGSAPHEQYV. CDR3 sequence (DNA): TGTGCCAGCAGCTTGGGCAGCGCCCCTCACGAGCAGTACGTC. V usage is TRBV5-6 and J usage is TRBJ2-7; D not resolved. Per germline, CDR1 SGHDT and CDR2 YYEEEE. This CDR3 comprises 14 residues. V gave up 0 bases and J gave up 5 bases, with 12 bases separating them.

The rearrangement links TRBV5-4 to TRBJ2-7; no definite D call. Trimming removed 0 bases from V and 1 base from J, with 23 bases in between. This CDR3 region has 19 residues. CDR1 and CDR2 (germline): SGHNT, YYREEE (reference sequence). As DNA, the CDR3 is TGTGCCAGCAGCTTGGGAAAAGGGTGGCAGCGCTACTTTTCCTACGAGCAGTACGTC. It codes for CASSLGKGWQRYFSYEQYV.

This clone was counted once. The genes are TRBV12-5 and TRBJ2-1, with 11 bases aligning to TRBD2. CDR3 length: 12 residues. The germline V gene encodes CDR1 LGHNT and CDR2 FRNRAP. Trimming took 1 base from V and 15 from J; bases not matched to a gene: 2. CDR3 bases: TGTGCTAGTGGTTTGGCGGGACTAGCGGTGTTCTTC. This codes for CASGLAGLAVFF.

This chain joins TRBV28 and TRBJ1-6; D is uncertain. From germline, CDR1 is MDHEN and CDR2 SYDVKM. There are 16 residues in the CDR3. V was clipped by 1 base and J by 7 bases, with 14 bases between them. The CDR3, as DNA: TGTGCCAGCAGTTTATCCTTCTCGGTGCTGAATTCACCCCTCCACTTT. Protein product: CASSLSFSVLNSPLHF.

The chain's CDR3 is CAIMGAAIGNTEAFF. The CDR3 bases are TGTGCCATCATGGGGGCCGCAATCGGGAACACTGAAGCTTTCTTT. This chain joins TRBV10-3 and TRBJ1-1, with D maybe TRBD1 (6 bases). This CDR3 is 15 amino acids long. The V gene lost 7 bases and the J gene lost 1 base, with 16 bases spanning the gap. Germline V gene data show CDR1 as ENHRY and CDR2 as SYGVKD.

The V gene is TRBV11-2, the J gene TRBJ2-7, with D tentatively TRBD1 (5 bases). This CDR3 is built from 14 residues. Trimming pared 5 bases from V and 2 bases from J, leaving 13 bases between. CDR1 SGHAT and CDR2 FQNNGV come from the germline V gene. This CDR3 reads CASSTQGFPYEQYV. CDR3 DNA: TGTGCCAGCAGCACCCAGGGTTTCCCCTACGAGCAGTACGTC.

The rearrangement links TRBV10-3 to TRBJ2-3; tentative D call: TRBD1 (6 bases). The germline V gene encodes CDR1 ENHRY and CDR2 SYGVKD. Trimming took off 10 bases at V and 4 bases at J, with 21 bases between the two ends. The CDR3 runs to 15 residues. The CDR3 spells CATRPPGVESDTQYF. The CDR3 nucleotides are TGTGCCACCCGACCTCCAGGGGTTGAGTCAGATACGCAGTATTTT.

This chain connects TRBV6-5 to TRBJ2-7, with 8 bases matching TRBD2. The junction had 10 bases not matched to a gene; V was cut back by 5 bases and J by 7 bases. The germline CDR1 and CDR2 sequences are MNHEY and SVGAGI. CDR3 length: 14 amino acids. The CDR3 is CASSPGDRGGEQYV. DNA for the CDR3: TGTGCCAGCAGTCCCGGGGACCGGGGGGGAGAGCAGTACGTC.

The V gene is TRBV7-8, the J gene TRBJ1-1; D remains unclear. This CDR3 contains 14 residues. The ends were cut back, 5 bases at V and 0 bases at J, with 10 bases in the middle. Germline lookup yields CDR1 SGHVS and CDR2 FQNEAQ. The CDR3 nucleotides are TGTGCCAGCAGCCCCAGCAGGTTGAACACTGAAGCTTTCTTT. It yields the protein CASSPSRLNTEAFF.

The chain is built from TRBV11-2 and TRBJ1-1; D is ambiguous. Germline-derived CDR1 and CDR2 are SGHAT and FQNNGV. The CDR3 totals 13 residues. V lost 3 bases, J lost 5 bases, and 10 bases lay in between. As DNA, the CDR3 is TGTGCCAGCAGCTTTGAGGGTTGGACTGAAGCTTTCTTT. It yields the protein CASSFEGWTEAFF. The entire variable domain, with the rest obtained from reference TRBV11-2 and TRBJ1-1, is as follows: EAGVAQSPRYKIIEKRQSVAFWCNPISGHATLYWYQQILGQGPKLLIQFQNNGVVDDSQLPKDRFSAERLKGVDSTLKIQPAKLEDSAVYLCASSFEGWTEAFFGQGTRLTVV.

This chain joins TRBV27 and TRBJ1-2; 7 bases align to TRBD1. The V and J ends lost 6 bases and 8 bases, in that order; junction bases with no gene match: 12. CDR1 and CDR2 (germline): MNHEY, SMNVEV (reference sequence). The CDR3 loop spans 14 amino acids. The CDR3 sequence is CASRRQGNSGGYTF. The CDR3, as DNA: TGTGCCAGCAGAAGACAGGGCAATTCGGGGGGCTACACCTTC.

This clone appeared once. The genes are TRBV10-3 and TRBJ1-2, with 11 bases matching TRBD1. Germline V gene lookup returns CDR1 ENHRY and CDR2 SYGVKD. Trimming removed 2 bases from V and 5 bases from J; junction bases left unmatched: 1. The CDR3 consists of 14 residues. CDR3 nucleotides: TGTGCCATCAGTGAGGGACAGGGGGCATATGGCTACACCTTC. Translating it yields CAISEGQGAYGYTF.

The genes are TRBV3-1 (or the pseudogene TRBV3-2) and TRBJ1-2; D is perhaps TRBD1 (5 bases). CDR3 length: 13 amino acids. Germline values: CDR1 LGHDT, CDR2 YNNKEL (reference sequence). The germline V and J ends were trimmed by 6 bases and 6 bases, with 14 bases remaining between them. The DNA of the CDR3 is TGTGCCAGCAGTAACCACCAGGGACATGGCTACACCTTC. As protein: CASSNHQGHGYTF.